A single sample is the source of the 24 T cell receptor beta chains below, sequenced in a study of lymphopenia after photon versus proton radiotherapy. Clones were read by immunoSEQ multiplex PCR, and TCRdb kept only the in-frame ones, dropping some. Among around 24,000 clones listed, around 85% were seen once. The specimen was peripheral blood, collected from a patient treated with photon-based radiotherapy. These receptors were taken from a man aged 25-40 years with gastric cancer.

The chain employs TRBV9 and TRBJ2-1, with D possibly matching TRBD1 (5 bases). Germline V gene data show CDR1 as SGDLS and CDR2 as YYNGEE. V lost 4 bases to trimming and J lost 3 bases, with 14 bases between them. This CDR3 is 15 amino acids long. CDR3 nucleotides: TGTGCCAGCAGCCCCCTCAGGGCTATCTACAATGAGCAGTTCTTC. Amino acids: CASSPLRAIYNEQFF.

This clone has only a few counts. The chain combines TRBV28 with TRBJ1-1; 8 bases match TRBD1. The CDR3 runs to 13 residues. The germline V gene encodes CDR1 MDHEN and CDR2 SYDVKM. The V segment lost 5 bases and the J segment 4 bases; nucleotides outside the gene matches: 3. The CDR3 protein is CASSIGTGTEAFF. For the CDR3, the DNA is TGTGCCAGCAGTATCGGGACAGGCACTGAAGCTTTCTTT.

A few counts support this clone. Other DNA variants within this sample encode the same CDR3. This chain uses TRBV11-2 with TRBJ2-2; TRBD2 aligns across 8 bases. V gave up 5 bases and J gave up 0 bases; unmatched junction bases: 8. CDR1 and CDR2 from the germline V gene are SGHAT and FQNNGV. This CDR3 contains 17 residues. The CDR3: CASSQQPGLANTGELFF. In DNA, the CDR3 is TGTGCCAGCAGCCAACAGCCGGGACTAGCGAACACCGGGGAGCTGTTTTTT.

J is TRBJ2-5 and V is TRBV4-1, with TRBD1 matching over 10 bases. The junction had 7 bases not matched to a gene; V was cut back by 4 bases and J by 5 bases. CDR1 is MGHRA and CDR2 is YSYEKL in the germline V gene. This CDR3 has 15 amino acids. The CDR3 reads CASSRETGGLETQYF. The CDR3 nucleotides read TGCGCCAGCAGCCGAGAGACAGGGGGCCTTGAGACCCAGTACTTC.

In its sample, this clone was seen once. The chain has TRBV5-6 and TRBJ2-1, with unresolved D. Germline V lookup: CDR1 SGHDT, CDR2 YYEEEE. V was pared by 1 base and J by 2 bases, with 7 bases between. This CDR3 comprises 14 residues. CDR3 amino acids: CASSLKTTYNEQFF. In DNA form, the CDR3 reads TGTGCCAGCAGCTTGAAGACAACCTACAATGAGCAGTTCTTC.

This chain links TRBV5-1 with TRBJ2-2; 9 bases match TRBD1. The CDR3 loop spans 14 amino acids. Germline lookup yields CDR1 SGHRS and CDR2 YFSETQ. Germline trimming cut 2 bases from V and 5 bases from J; bases unmatched to any gene: 1. The CDR3 region has the DNA TGCGCCAGCAGCTTCGACAGGGGGACCGGGGAGCTGTTTTTT. Amino acids: CASSFDRGTGELFF.

The CDR3 reads CASNQQGGGDEQFF. The CDR3 bases are TGCGCCAGCAACCAACAGGGAGGAGGGGATGAGCAGTTCTTC. This chain links TRBV5-1 with TRBJ2-1, with D perhaps matching TRBD1 or TRBD2 (6 bases each). The CDR3 consists of 14 residues. Germline V lookup: CDR1 SGHRS, CDR2 YFSETQ. Trimming cost V 6 bases and J 8 bases, with 18 bases left between them.

The gene calls are TRBV5-1 and TRBJ2-7; D may match TRBD1 or TRBD2 (5 bases each). The CDR3 consists of 16 residues. V lost 0 bases and J lost 6, with 19 bases in between. Germline loops: CDR1 SGHRS, CDR2 YFSETQ. CDR3 in DNA: TGCGCCAGCAGCTTGGGGTACCAGGGAACCGCGGGCGAGCAGTACTTC. It is translated as CASSLGYQGTAGEQYF.

The chain joins TRBV7-9 to TRBJ2-7; D is perhaps TRBD1 (6 bases). Looked up from germline, CDR1 is SEHNR and CDR2 is FQNEAQ (reference sequence). The CDR3 is made up of 15 amino acids. Trimming shortened V by 3 bases and J by 2 bases, and 14 bases separated the two germline ends. CDR3 DNA: TGTGCCAGCAGCTTTGCAGGGGTTGGGACCTACGAGCAGTACTTC. Translated, it gives CASSFAGVGTYEQYF.

The rearrangement uses TRBV5-8 and TRBJ2-5; D is ambiguous. The DNA end is more similar to TRBJ2-7, so the J call may be wrong. Germline V CDR1 and CDR2: SGHTS, YDEGEE. The CDR3 extends over 12 amino acids. In DNA form, the CDR3 reads TGTGCCAGCAGCTTGGGCCAATACGAGCAGTACTTC. Translation gives CASSLGQYEQYF.

V usage is TRBV4-2 and J usage is TRBJ1-1; D is unclear. The CDR3 sequence is 14 residues long. Trimming left V 1 base short and J 0 bases short, with 6 bases between. Germline V gene data show CDR1 as LGHNA and CDR2 as YNFKEQ. This CDR3 is CASSQVAVNTEAFF. The CDR3 DNA reads as TGTGCCAGCAGCCAAGTTGCGGTGAACACTGAAGCTTTCTTT.

The rearrangement uses TRBV12-5 and TRBJ1-4; the D gene is possibly TRBD1 (6 bases). V shed 0 bases and J shed 0 bases, with 8 bases lying between them. This CDR3 has 16 residues. Germline-derived CDR1 and CDR2 are LGHNT and FRNRAP. The CDR3 here is CASGLVQGATNEKLFF. The CDR3 DNA reads TGTGCTAGTGGTTTGGTACAGGGAGCAACTAATGAAAAACTGTTTTTT.

The chain recombines TRBV2 with TRBJ1-2, with D perhaps TRBD1 (5 bases). The germline V gene encodes CDR1 SNHLY and CDR2 FYNNEI. This CDR3 comprises 15 residues. Trimming took off 5 bases at V and 4 bases at J, with 17 bases between the two ends. The CDR3 bases are TGTGCCAGCAGTCGAATTAGCGGTAGGGGCTATGGCTACACCTTC. This codes for CASSRISGRGYGYTF.

The genes are TRBV10-1 and TRBJ2-2, with D possibly matching TRBD2 (6 bases). The V end lost 5 bases, the J end lost 2 bases, and 9 bases lay between the germline ends. This CDR3 is 14 amino acids long. Germline V lookup: CDR1 WNHNN, CDR2 SYGVQD (reference sequence). The CDR3 here is CASSRDSNTGELFF. For the CDR3, the DNA is TGCGCCAGCAGTAGGGACTCTAACACCGGGGAGCTGTTTTTT.

The J gene is TRBJ1-2, the V gene TRBV19; unclear D gene. The CDR3 contains 15 residues. V was cut by 10 bases and J by 4 bases, with 22 bases left in between. Germline values: CDR1 LNHDA, CDR2 SQIVND (reference sequence). The CDR3 sequence is CATDPTGTESYGYTF. The DNA of the CDR3 is TGTGCCACCGACCCGACGGGCACAGAGAGCTATGGCTACACCTTC.

This chain uses TRBV6-1 with TRBJ2-5, with D uncertain. V was clipped by 10 bases and J by 4 bases, with 7 bases between them. From germline, CDR1 is MNHNS and CDR2 SASEGT. This CDR3 has 10 residues. This chain's CDR3 is CATMRETQYF. CDR3 sequence (DNA): TGTGCCACCATGCGAGAGACCCAGTACTTC.

This clone has more than one count but fewer than ten. The chain recombines TRBV27 with TRBJ1-2; 8 bases fit TRBD1. Germline V gene lookup returns CDR1 MNHEY and CDR2 SMNVEV (reference sequence). The CDR3 has 13 amino acids. Unmatched junction bases numbered 7, after V lost 5 bases and J lost 8 bases. CDR3 DNA: TGTGCCAGCAGTGGACAGGGTTCGGAGGGCTACACCTTC. Translated: CASSGQGSEGYTF.

V usage is TRBV10-1 and J usage is TRBJ2-5, with unresolved D. V lost 6 bases, J lost 5 bases, and 13 bases lay in between. Germline-derived CDR1 and CDR2 are WNHNN and SYGVQD (reference sequence). The CDR3 totals 13 residues. The CDR3 loop reads CASRKRVGETQYF. The CDR3 region has the DNA TGCGCCAGCAGGAAAAGGGTTGGGGAGACCCAGTACTTC.

The chain recombines TRBV6-5 with TRBJ1-5; no clear D gene. Trimming cost V 2 bases and J 5 bases, with 7 bases left between them. CDR3 size: 13 residues. Per the germline V gene, CDR1 is MNHEY and CDR2 is SVGAGI. The CDR3 bases are TGTGCCAGCAGTTACAGGCTCGATCAGCCCCAGCATTTT. Protein sequence: CASSYRLDQPQHF.

The rearrangement uses TRBV27 and TRBJ2-3; D is ambiguous. Germline V CDR1 and CDR2: MNHEY, SMNVEV (reference sequence). V lost 6 bases and J lost 4, with 11 bases in between. CDR3 length: 13 amino acids. The CDR3 region is CASREVGPDTQYF. As DNA, the CDR3 is TGTGCCAGCAGAGAAGTGGGCCCAGATACGCAGTATTTT.

The chain couples TRBV6-6 to TRBJ1-1, with a tentative D call TRBD1 (6 bases). V was shortened by 6 bases and J by 3 bases, with 14 bases between the two germline ends. In germline, CDR1 is MNHNY, CDR2 SVGAGI (reference sequence). The CDR3 consists of 14 residues. The CDR3 coding sequence is TGTGCCAGCAGAACCCGACAGGCGGACACTGAAGCTTTCTTT. Its translation is CASRTRQADTEAFF.

V usage is TRBV28 and J usage is TRBJ2-2; 8 positions agree with TRBD1. This CDR3 is 15 amino acids long. Germline V gene lookup returns CDR1 MDHEN and CDR2 SYDVKM. The V gene end was trimmed by 5 bases and the J gene end by 4 bases; junction bases not matched to a gene: 6. The CDR3 nucleotides read TGTGCCAGCAGTCCTGGACAGGGTCGCACCGGGGAGCTGTTTTTT. Translating it yields CASSPGQGRTGELFF.

V and J are TRBV27 and TRBJ1-1, with 10 nucleotides matching TRBD1. CDR1 is MNHEY, CDR2 SMNVEV, per germline (reference sequence). V dropped 5 bases and J dropped 3; count of bases not matched to a gene: 6. This CDR3 is 15 amino acids long. In DNA form, the CDR3 reads TGTGCCAGCAGTAAAACCGGGACAGGGGACACTGAAGCTTTCTTT. This translates into CASSKTGTGDTEAFF.

This chain connects TRBV5-1 to TRBJ1-5; 9 bases line up with TRBD1. The CDR3 sequence is 15 residues long. Germline trimming cut 4 bases from V and 6 bases from J; bases unmatched to any gene: 8. Germline loops: CDR1 SGHRS, CDR2 YFSETQ. CDR3 residues: CASSPEGQGSQPQHF. The CDR3 region has the DNA TGCGCCAGCAGCCCCGAGGGACAGGGAAGTCAGCCCCAGCATTTT.